This TCR beta chain was recovered during a study of siplizumab effects on memory and regulatory T cells. The length of the CDR3 is 22 residues. The assay was immunoSEQ multiplex PCR, and TCRdb's table has in-frame clones only and misses some. This sample has nearly 85,000 clones, with around 93% found just once. Sample: CD8+ T cells sorted from blood. This receptor was obtained from a human donor in good health. The J gene is TRBJ1-1, the V gene TRBV21-1. TRBV21-1 is reported as a pseudogene. CDR3 region: CASIKNGPHRGARKGNSPATFF. In nucleotides, the CDR3 is TGTGCCAGCATCAAAAACGGTCCGCATCGGGGCGCGAGGAAAGGCAATTCACCCGCTACTTTCTTT.